The 2 T cell receptor beta chains reported below all come from one sample, sequenced in a study of blood T cell repertoires in COVID-19. The assay was immunoSEQ multiplex PCR, and TCRdb's table has in-frame clones only and misses some. The table lists around 250,000 clones, 75% to 90% of them singletons. The sequenced sample was peripheral blood. Receptors originate from a woman aged 40 to 50 who had recovered from COVID-19.

The rearrangement uses TRBV21-1 and TRBJ2-7; TRBD1 reflects the table's D call only, with no check against the DNA. TRBV21-1 is deemed a pseudogene. The CDR3 is made up of 15 amino acids. CDR3 sequence: CASSSRRDRGHEQYF. The DNA for the CDR3 is TGTGCCAGCAGCTCACGCAGGGACAGGGGCCACGAGCAGTACTTC.

The J gene is TRBJ2-5, the V gene TRBV12-5; tentative D call: TRBD2 (6 bases). CDR1 LGHNT and CDR2 FRNRAP come from the germline V gene. The CDR3 loop spans 15 amino acids. The V end lost 1 base, the J end lost 3 bases, and 12 bases lay between the germline ends. The CDR3 loop is CASGLGDGGEETQYF. The CDR3 region has the DNA TGTGCTAGTGGTTTGGGGGACGGAGGGGAAGAGACCCAGTACTTC.